What follows is one T cell receptor (beta chain) and its context. The antigen remains undetermined. Repertoires were generated with immunoSEQ multiplex PCR, while TCRdb's copy carries only in-frame clones and drops some. Of approximately 48,000 clones detected, 53% appear once; the ten largest clones hold about 33%. The sample belongs to a study of cytotoxic CD8 clonotypes in ibrutinib-treated CLL. Study-wide context: Response was recorded as partial in some 24 patients and complete in 2; at median roughly 68 months, approximately 15 remained remitted and approximately twelve had progressed.

Trimming removed 3 bases at V and 4 bases at J, with 9 bases between. The CDR3 loop spans 13 amino acids. Germline CDR1 and CDR2: MDHEN and SYDVKM. Study-wide results and limits: Public clonotypes were seen rarely and were contracted or stable on treatment.

This receptor was taken from a human donor with chronic lymphocytic leukemia. The sequenced sample was PBMCs, obtained after 12 months of ibrutinib treatment. The V and J genes are TRBV28 and TRBJ2-5; perhaps TRBD2 as D (6 bases). The CDR3 coding sequence is TGTGCCAGCAGTTTTAGCGGTGCAGAGACCCAGTACTTC. Translated: CASSFSGAETQYF.